The 27 T cell receptor beta chains listed next were all sequenced from one sample in a study of cytomegalovirus exposure and HLA in healthy donors. Profiling relied on immunoSEQ multiplex PCR, and the TCRdb table lists in-frame clones only, not all of them. The data contain over 110,000 clones, around 85% of them singletons. The sequenced sample was PBMCs. The receptors were sampled from a man aged 18 to 30 in good health and CMV-seronegative.

The V and J genes are TRBV28 and TRBJ2-1; TRBD2 aligns across 9 bases. The CDR3 consists of 14 residues. Looked up from germline, CDR1 is MDHEN and CDR2 is SYDVKM. The V segment lost 8 bases and the J segment 5 bases; nucleotides outside the gene matches: 7. CDR3 DNA: TGTGCCAGCGTAGTAGCGGGAGTCAACAATGAGCAGTTCTTC. Amino acids: CASVVAGVNNEQFF.

This chain connects TRBV27 to TRBJ2-7; TRBD2 might be the D (5 bases). Germline V CDR1 and CDR2: MNHEY, SMNVEV (reference sequence). V was trimmed by 7 bases and J by 6 bases, leaving 13 bases between them. The CDR3 is made up of 12 amino acids. The CDR3 region has the DNA TGTGCCAGCACCACGGGAAACCTCGAGCAGTACTTC. Protein: CASTTGNLEQYF.

This chain links TRBV10-3 with TRBJ2-7; 14 bases line up with TRBD2. Germline lookup yields CDR1 ENHRY and CDR2 SYGVKD. The J segment lost 2 bases and the V segment lost 11 bases, leaving 14 bases of the junction unmatched. This CDR3 spans 17 amino acids. Here the CDR3 reads CACGPGLAGDTPYEQYF. The CDR3 nucleotides read TGTGCCTGCGGCCCGGGACTAGCGGGAGACACTCCCTACGAGCAGTACTTC.

The V and J genes are TRBV6-1 and TRBJ2-7; perhaps TRBD1 as D (6 bases). The CDR3 consists of 15 residues. V lost 1 base to trimming and J lost 4 bases, with 14 bases between them. CDR1 and CDR2 from the germline V gene are MNHNS and SASEGT. The CDR3 sequence: CASSEGLGAEYEQYF. For the CDR3, the DNA is TGTGCCAGCAGTGAAGGCCTGGGGGCCGAATACGAGCAGTACTTC.

This clone was counted only a few times. The gene calls are TRBV6-6 and TRBJ2-7, with D possibly TRBD2 on 6 matching bases. This CDR3 is built from 14 residues. The ends were cut back, 0 bases at V and 9 bases at J, with 15 bases in the middle. Germline assignment: CDR1 MNHNY and CDR2 SVGAGI (reference sequence). The CDR3 here is CASSYSVDSSGQYF. DNA of the CDR3: TGTGCCAGCAGTTACTCGGTGGATAGTAGCGGGCAGTACTTC.

V and J are TRBV27 and TRBJ2-5, with TRBD2 matching over 7 bases. Germline V CDR1 and CDR2: MNHEY, SMNVEV (reference sequence). V lost 2 bases to trimming and J lost 2 bases; unmatched junction nucleotides: 11. CDR3 length: 17 amino acids. The CDR3 coding sequence is TGTGCCAGCAGTTTAGGACCCGGGACTAAAAAACAAGAGACCCAGTACTTC. Its translation is CASSLGPGTKKQETQYF.

V gene TRBV27 combines with J gene TRBJ2-5; 8 bases agree with TRBD1. J gave up 5 bases and V 5 bases, and 10 bases lay outside the gene matches. CDR3 length equals 15 residues. Germline V gene lookup returns CDR1 MNHEY and CDR2 SMNVEV (reference sequence). CDR3: CASSRTGSMGETQYF. In nucleotides, the CDR3 is TGTGCCAGCAGTAGGACAGGGAGCATGGGCGAGACCCAGTACTTC.

J is TRBJ1-3 and V is TRBV10-3, with 7 bases aligning to TRBD1. The CDR3 spans 17 residues. From germline, CDR1 is ENHRY and CDR2 SYGVKD. J was trimmed by 4 bases and V by 7 bases; bases with no gene match: 16. Written as DNA, the CDR3 is TGTGCCATCATCCTCTCCAGTGACAGGGAAGCAGGAAACACCATATATTTT. It yields the protein CAIILSSDREAGNTIYF.

The chain joins TRBV7-2 to TRBJ2-7; no firm D call. Germline V CDR1 and CDR2: SGHTA, FQGNSA. This CDR3 contains 11 residues. V lost 1 base and J lost 6, with 4 bases in between. The CDR3 here is CASSLGLEQYF. In DNA form, the CDR3 reads TGTGCCAGCAGCTTAGGGCTCGAGCAGTACTTC.

The chain has TRBV28 and TRBJ2-6, with D uncertain. Trimming left V 6 bases short and J 0 bases short, with 15 bases between. The length of the CDR3 is 17 residues. Germline V CDR1 and CDR2: MDHEN, SYDVKM. CDR3 residues: CASSLVVASSGANVLTF. The CDR3 DNA sequence: TGTGCCAGCAGCTTGGTGGTAGCCTCCTCTGGGGCCAACGTCCTGACTTTC.

The chain joins TRBV25-1 to TRBJ2-3; 7 bases map to TRBD1. Germline-derived CDR1 and CDR2 are MGHDK and SYGVNS. CDR3 size: 15 residues. V shed 3 bases and J 4 bases; nucleotides not matched to a gene: 7. As DNA, the CDR3 is TGTGCCAGCAGTGATGGGGGACAGCAGGCAGATACGCAGTATTTT. Residues: CASSDGGQQADTQYF.

The chain has TRBV18 and TRBJ2-7, with TRBD1 identical over 7 bases. With 1 base clipped from V and 6 bases from J, the junction kept 0 bases outside the gene matches. CDR3 length equals 12 residues. Germline values: CDR1 KGHSH, CDR2 LQKENI. Here the CDR3 DNA reads TGTGCCAGCTCACCACAGGGGGCCGAGCAGTACTTC. It is translated as CASSPQGAEQYF.

The rearrangement links TRBV19 to TRBJ1-2; tentatively, D is TRBD1 (5 bases). V lost 8 bases and J 11 bases, leaving 21 bases between the germline ends. The CDR3 has 13 amino acids. Germline V lookup: CDR1 LNHDA, CDR2 SQIVND (reference sequence). This CDR3 is CASRPPQGWGYTF. For the CDR3, the DNA is TGTGCCAGTCGCCCCCCCCAGGGTTGGGGATACACCTTC.

The gene calls are TRBV5-1 and TRBJ1-2; D possibly corresponds to TRBD1 (6 bases). The V end lost 2 bases, the J end lost 2 bases, and 10 bases lay between the germline ends. Germline V lookup: CDR1 SGHRS, CDR2 YFSETQ. The CDR3 is 14 amino acids. CDR3 region: CASSLTTGNYGYTF. In DNA, the CDR3 is TGCGCCAGCAGCTTAACCACAGGGAACTATGGCTACACCTTC.

This clone was observed once. The chain carries TRBV7-9 and TRBJ2-1, with 10 bases aligning to TRBD1. Looked up from germline, CDR1 is SEHNR and CDR2 is FQNEAQ (reference sequence). This CDR3 is 12 amino acids long. J lost 14 bases, V lost 0 bases, and 1 base had no gene match. The CDR3 nucleotides are TGTGCCAGCAGCTTAGCCGGGACAGGGGAGTTCTTC. It codes for CASSLAGTGEFF. Looking up the rest from reference TRBV7-9 and TRBJ2-1 gives the full variable domain: DTGVSQNPRHKITKRGQNVTFRCDPISEHNRLYWYRQTLGQGPEFLTYFQNEAQLEKSRLLSDRFSAERPKGSFSTLEIQRTEQGDSAMYLCASSLAGTGEFFGPGTRLTVL.

The chain has TRBV5-3 and TRBJ2-7; 7 bases align to TRBD2. Being an ORF, TRBV5-3 has a function that is uncertain. The length of the CDR3 is 15 residues. Trimming at V came to 1 base and at J to 3 bases, leaving 7 bases not matched to a gene. The CDR3, as DNA: TGTGCCAGAAGCTTGTTTCTAGCGGTTGTCTACGAGCAGTACTTC. Translated, it gives CARSLFLAVVYEQYF.

This clone was recorded a few times. V gene TRBV6-5 combines with J gene TRBJ2-7; the match to TRBD1 covers 7 bases. V was pared by 6 bases and J by 5 bases, with 13 bases of the junction left unmatched. CDR3 size: 15 residues. Germline CDR1 reads MNHEY; CDR2 reads SVGAGI. In DNA, the CDR3 is TGTGCCAGCAGCGAGCCTGACAGGGCTTCGCACGAGCAGTACTTC. Residues: CASSEPDRASHEQYF.

V is TRBV4-3 and J is TRBJ2-7; the match to TRBD1 covers 7 bases. The CDR3 has 16 residues. The V and J ends lost 0 bases and 3 bases, in that order; junction bases with no gene match: 8. CDR1 LGHNA and CDR2 YSLEER come from the germline V gene. The CDR3 sequence is CASSQDWRNRGYEQYF. CDR3 DNA: TGCGCCAGCAGCCAAGATTGGCGGAACAGGGGCTACGAGCAGTACTTC.

The V and J genes are TRBV20-1 and TRBJ2-7; maybe TRBD2 (5 bases). Germline V gene lookup returns CDR1 DFQATT and CDR2 SNEGSKA (reference sequence). CDR3 size: 11 residues. V gave up 5 bases and J gave up 3 bases, with 8 bases separating them. For the CDR3, the DNA is TGCAGTGCTGGTCGGGGCTACGAGCAGTACTTC. This codes for CSAGRGYEQYF.

The chain combines TRBV7-6 with TRBJ2-1; 12 nucleotides align to TRBD1. Germline lookup yields CDR1 SGHVS and CDR2 FNYEAQ. This CDR3 comprises 15 residues. V lost 5 bases, J lost 12 bases, and 11 bases stayed unmatched. CDR3 protein: CASSPGTGGLPGQFF. CDR3 nucleotide sequence: TGTGCCAGCAGCCCCGGGACAGGGGGCTTACCGGGGCAGTTCTTC. The variable domain in full, completed from reference TRBV7-6 and TRBJ2-1, reads GAGVSQSPRYKVTKRGQDVALRCDPISGHVSLYWYRQALGQGPEFLTYFNYEAQQDKSGLPNDRFSAERPEGSISTLTIQRTEQRDSAMYRCASSPGTGGLPGQFFGPGTRLTVL.

The chain joins TRBV25-1 to TRBJ2-1, with a tentative D call TRBD2 (6 bases). Trimming removed 6 bases at V and 8 bases at J, with 23 bases between. CDR1 is MGHDK, CDR2 SYGVNS, per germline. The CDR3 length is 16 residues. The DNA for the CDR3 is TGTGCCAGCAGCCCCACCCTGCTAGCGTTAGGGGATGAGCAGTTCTTC. It encodes CASSPTLLALGDEQFF. The full variable domain, with the rest looked up from reference TRBV25-1 and TRBJ2-1, is EADIYQTPRYLVIGTGKKITLECSQTMGHDKMYWYQQDPGMELHLIHYSYGVNSTEKGDLSSESTVSRIRTEHFPLTLESARPSHTSQYLCASSPTLLALGDEQFFGPGTRLTVL.

The gene calls are TRBV7-7 and TRBJ2-1; 10 nucleotides line up with TRBD2. Germline lookup yields CDR1 SSHAT and CDR2 FNYEAQ (reference sequence). With 5 bases clipped from V and 1 base from J, the junction kept 5 bases outside the gene matches. This CDR3 spans 16 amino acids. CDR3 region: CASSPTSGASYNEQFF. The CDR3 region has the DNA TGTGCCAGCAGCCCTACTAGCGGGGCTTCCTACAATGAGCAGTTCTTC.

On this clone: Distinct nucleotide sequences in the sample also encode this CDR3. In nucleotides, the CDR3 is TGCAGCGTAGGGGGGGGCCTCTACAATGAGCAGTTCTTC. Its translation: CSVGGGLYNEQFF. The V gene is TRBV29-1, the J gene TRBJ2-1; possibly TRBD2 for D (7 bases). The CDR3 is 13 residues long. Deletions cut 6 bases from V and 3 bases from J, with 12 bases between. CDR1 is SQVTM and CDR2 is ANQGSEA in the germline V gene.

The chain uses TRBV6-6 and TRBJ1-2; TRBD1 agrees at 7 bases. CDR3 length equals 14 residues. Trimming at V came to 0 bases and at J to 8 bases, leaving 6 bases not matched to a gene. The germline V gene encodes CDR1 MNHNY and CDR2 SVGAGI (reference sequence). This CDR3 is CASSYSEGGGGYTF. The CDR3 DNA reads TGTGCCAGCAGTTACTCGGAAGGGGGCGGCGGCTACACCTTC.

This chain uses TRBV6-5 with TRBJ1-2; D not certain. V was shortened by 2 bases and J by 1 base, with 8 bases between the two germline ends. CDR1 is MNHEY, CDR2 SVGAGI, per germline. This CDR3 has 14 residues. The DNA for the CDR3 is TGTGCCAGCAGTTACCTCTCCCTTAACTATGGCTACACCTTC. Translated: CASSYLSLNYGYTF.

Details on this clone: The sample holds other DNA sequences that translate to the same CDR3. The chain couples TRBV4-3 to TRBJ2-3; 14 nucleotides match TRBD2. Trimming cost V 2 bases and J 1 base; bases outside gene matches: 8. The CDR3 is 19 amino acids. CDR1 is LGHNA and CDR2 is YSLEER in the germline V gene. Here the CDR3 reads CASSQNPGLAGARTDTQYF. The CDR3 DNA reads as TGCGCCAGCAGCCAAAACCCGGGACTAGCGGGGGCCCGCACAGATACGCAGTATTTT.

In its sample, this clone was seen a few times. The chain carries TRBV6-4 and TRBJ2-2, with D unresolved. The CDR3 loop spans 14 amino acids. Deletions cut 2 bases from V and 3 bases from J, with 7 bases between. The germline gives CDR1 MRHNA, CDR2 SNTAGT. As DNA, the CDR3 is TGTGCCAGCAGTGACGGTTCGGACACCGGGGAGCTGTTTTTT. Residues: CASSDGSDTGELFF.